The present T cell receptor beta chain was sequenced within a study of blood T cell repertoires in COVID-19. Across the whole study: Samples taken during acute and convalescent COVID-19 were collected in the United States, Italy and Spain. Nucleic acid was either cDNA or gDNA, and it came from T cells, B-cell-depleted T cells, or PBMCs.

The study drew participants aged roughly 18 to 95 years from 20 to 30 US areas. Germline loops: CDR1 LNHDA, CDR2 SQIVND (reference sequence). With 10 bases clipped from V and 4 bases from J, the junction kept 13 bases outside the gene matches. This CDR3 has 15 amino acids. Original processing notes: Estimation of nucleated cell counts relied on the amplification of reference gene primers. Some clones are missing from TCRdb's copy, which holds only in-frame ones; the method was immunoSEQ multiplex PCR. V and J calls and clone size are given by that table; D and trimming were obtained from the DNA. Of about 170,000 clones listed, 70% to 90% are singletons.

The clonotype originates from a woman in her forties or fifties who had recovered from COVID-19. The chain joins TRBV19 to TRBJ1-1, with TRBD1 matching 9 bases. Sequenced material: PBMCs or T cells enriched from blood (not recorded which). Here the CDR3 DNA reads TGTGCCACCGTCCCGGGACAGGGTTCTTCCACTGAAGCTTTCTTT. Encoded protein: CATVPGQGSSTEAFF.